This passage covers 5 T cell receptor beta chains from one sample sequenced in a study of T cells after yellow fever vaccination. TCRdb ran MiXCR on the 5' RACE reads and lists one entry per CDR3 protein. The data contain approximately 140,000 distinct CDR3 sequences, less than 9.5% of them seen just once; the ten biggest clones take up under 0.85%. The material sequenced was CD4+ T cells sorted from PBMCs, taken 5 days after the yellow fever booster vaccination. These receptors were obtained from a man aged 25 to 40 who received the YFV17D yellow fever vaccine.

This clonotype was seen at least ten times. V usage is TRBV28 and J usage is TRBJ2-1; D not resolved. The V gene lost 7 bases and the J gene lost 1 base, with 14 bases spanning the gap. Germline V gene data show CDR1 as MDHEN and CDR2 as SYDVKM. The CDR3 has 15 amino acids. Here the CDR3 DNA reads TGTGCCAGCACTGGTCCCCGTCTATCCTACAATGAGCAGTTCTTC. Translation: CASTGPRLSYNEQFF.

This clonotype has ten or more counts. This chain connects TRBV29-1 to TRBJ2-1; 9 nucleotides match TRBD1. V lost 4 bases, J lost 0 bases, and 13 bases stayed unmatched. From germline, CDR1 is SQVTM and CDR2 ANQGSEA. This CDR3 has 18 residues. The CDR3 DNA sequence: TGCAGCGTTGTGGGGGGATGGACAGGGGACAGCTCCTACAATGAGCAGTTCTTC. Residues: CSVVGGWTGDSSYNEQFF.

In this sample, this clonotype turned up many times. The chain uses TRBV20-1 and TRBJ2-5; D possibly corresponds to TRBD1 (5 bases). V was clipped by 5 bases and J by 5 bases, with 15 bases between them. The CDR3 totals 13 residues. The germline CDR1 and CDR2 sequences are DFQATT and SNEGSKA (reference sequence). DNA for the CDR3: TGCAGTGCTGATGGCAGGGTGAAGGAGACCCAGTACTTC. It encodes CSADGRVKETQYF.

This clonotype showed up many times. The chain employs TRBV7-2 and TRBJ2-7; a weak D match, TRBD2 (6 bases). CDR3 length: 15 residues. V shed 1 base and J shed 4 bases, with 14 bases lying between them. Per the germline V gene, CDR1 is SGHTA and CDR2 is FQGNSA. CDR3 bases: TGTGCCAGCAGCTTAGAGGCTGGCGGGGTTTACGAGCAGTACTTC. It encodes CASSLEAGGVYEQYF. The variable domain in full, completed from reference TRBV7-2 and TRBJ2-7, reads GAGVSQSPSNKVTEKGKDVELRCDPISGHTALYWYRQSLGQGLEFLIYFQGNSAPDKSGLPSDRFSAERTGGSVSTLTIQRTQQEDSAVYLCASSLEAGGVYEQYFGPGTRLTVT.

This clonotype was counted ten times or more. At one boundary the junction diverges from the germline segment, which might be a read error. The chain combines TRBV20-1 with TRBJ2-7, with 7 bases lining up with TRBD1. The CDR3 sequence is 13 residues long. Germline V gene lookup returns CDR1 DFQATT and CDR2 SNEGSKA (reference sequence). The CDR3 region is CSARDLVIGQASF. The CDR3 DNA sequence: TGCAGTGCTAGAGATCTCGTAATAGGACAGGCGTCCTTC.